Included here is one T cell receptor (beta chain) sequence, with context. This sample was taken from a study of blood T cell repertoires in COVID-19. Original data processing: Using reference gene primer amplification, nucleated cell counts were estimated. The method was immunoSEQ multiplex PCR; TCRdb's version includes in-frame clones alone and lacks a portion of them. V, J and clone size derive from that table, while D and trimming were established from the DNA sequence. This sample has about 210,000 clones; approximately 90% occur once, and the top ten carry around 1.2%. Per germline, CDR1 MNHNY and CDR2 SVGAGI (reference sequence). The ends lost 9 bases at V and 10 bases at J; junction bases unmatched: 12. CDR3 size: 13 residues.

This sequence was found in a man aged 30-40 years with acute or convalescent COVID-19. Sequenced input: peripheral blood. This chain uses TRBV6-6 with TRBJ2-1, with 7 bases identical to TRBD2. CDR3 nucleotides: TGTGCCAGTTTTAACGGGGGGACCATGGAGCAGTTCTTC. Amino acids: CASFNGGTMEQFF.